Following are 21 T cell receptor beta chains from one sample sequenced in a study of identical twins. TCRdb reanalysed the 5' RACE reads using MiXCR and keeps one entry per CDR3 protein. The sample carries about 570,000 distinct CDR3 sequences, approximately 10% recorded once. This sample was also put to use in a study of yellow fever vaccine responses in identical twins.

Sequencing input: PBMCs. The receptor set was obtained from a woman younger than 35 in good health.

This clonotype turned up a few times. DNA of the CDR3: TGCGCCAGCAGTGAGTGGCTAGGGGAGACAGATACGCAGTATTTT. It translates to CASSEWLGETDTQYF. The gene calls are TRBV10-2 and TRBJ2-3, with D perhaps given as TRBD1 or TRBD2 (5 bases each). This CDR3 region has 15 residues. Trimming pared 1 base from V and 3 bases from J, leaving 11 bases between. CDR1 WSHSY and CDR2 SAAADI come from the germline V gene.

The V and J genes are TRBV5-1 and TRBJ2-4; 12 positions match TRBD1. There are 16 residues in the CDR3. Trimming at V came to 4 bases and at J to 5 bases, leaving 7 bases not matched to a gene. Germline V gives CDR1 SGHRS, CDR2 YFSETQ. The CDR3 is CASSINRDRGQNIQYF. CDR3 DNA sequence: TGCGCCAGCAGCATAAACCGGGACAGGGGGCAAAACATTCAGTACTTC.

The chain couples TRBV24-1 to TRBJ2-1; 10 positions agree with TRBD2. Trimming took 0 bases from V and 1 from J; bases not matched to a gene: 11. There are 20 residues in the CDR3. Germline V gene lookup returns CDR1 KGHDR and CDR2 SFDVKD. In DNA, the CDR3 is TGTGCCACCAGTGATTTGCGCAGCGGGGGGGCAGGATGGTCCTACAATGAGCAGTTCTTC. This codes for CATSDLRSGGAGWSYNEQFF.

The table lists this clonotype with a few counts. Written as DNA, the CDR3 is TGTGCCAGCGCACACCCGAACACCGGGGAGCTGTTTTTT. It yields the protein CASAHPNTGELFF. The chain joins TRBV28 to TRBJ2-2; D call uncertain. The V end lost 8 bases, the J end lost 0 bases, and 7 bases lay between the germline ends. The length of the CDR3 is 13 residues. Per germline, CDR1 MDHEN and CDR2 SYDVKM.

This clonotype was seen only once. The V call is TRBV6-5, the J call TRBJ1-2; no definite D call. Germline CDR1 MNHEY, CDR2 SVGAGI. The CDR3 consists of 13 residues. V was trimmed by 2 bases and J by 7 bases, leaving 11 bases between them. DNA of the CDR3: TGTGCCAGCAGTTACAGACCGGAGGGTGGCTACACCTTC. Its protein is CASSYRPEGGYTF.

In this sample, this clonotype turned up many times. The rearrangement joins TRBV4-1 to TRBJ1-2, with 8 bases aligning to TRBD1. Per the germline V gene, CDR1 is MGHRA and CDR2 is YSYEKL. J was trimmed by 6 bases and V by 0 bases; bases with no gene match: 12. The CDR3 loop spans 17 amino acids. CDR3 nucleotide sequence: TGCGCCAGCAGCCAAGAGGGGCAGGGGGCGACTACTAATGGCTACACCTTC. This translates into CASSQEGQGATTNGYTF.

The sample holds many counts of this clonotype. The J gene is TRBJ1-5, the V gene TRBV27; perhaps TRBD1 as D (6 bases). The CDR3 is 16 amino acids. Looked up from germline, CDR1 is MNHEY and CDR2 is SMNVEV (reference sequence). Trimming stripped 0 bases from V and 0 bases from J, with 9 bases between. CDR3: CASSLSGGASNQPQHF. The CDR3 DNA reads TGTGCCAGCAGTTTATCGGGGGGGGCTAGCAATCAGCCCCAGCATTTT.

The chain recombines TRBV7-2 with TRBJ2-1; 13 bases align to TRBD2. CDR1 is SGHTA, CDR2 FQGNSA, per germline. This CDR3 spans 15 amino acids. V gave up 5 bases and J gave up 8 bases; unmatched junction bases: 6. The CDR3 coding sequence is TGTGCCAGCAGCCACAGACTAGCGGGGGGTCATGAGCAGTTCTTC. This encodes CASSHRLAGGHEQFF.

This clonotype appeared a few times. This sequence joins TRBV24-1 and TRBJ2-3; 7 bases fit TRBD1. J gave up 8 bases and V 5 bases, and 6 bases lay outside the gene matches. The CDR3 has 13 amino acids. CDR1 KGHDR and CDR2 SFDVKD come from the germline V gene. The CDR3 nucleotides are TGTGCCACCAGTGCCCCGGGACAGAGTACGCAGTATTTT. Translation: CATSAPGQSTQYF.

This clonotype was observed many times. This chain links TRBV2 with TRBJ2-2, with 8 bases aligning to TRBD2. With V trimmed by 8 bases and J by 7 bases, 0 bases remained unmatched. The CDR3 length is 11 residues. Germline V gives CDR1 SNHLY, CDR2 FYNNEI. The CDR3 sequence: CASGTSGELFF. The CDR3 region has the DNA TGTGCCAGCGGGACTAGCGGGGAGCTGTTTTTT.

The V call is TRBV6-1, the J call TRBJ2-1, with 12 bases lining up with TRBD2. This CDR3 spans 15 amino acids. J was trimmed by 7 bases and V by 6 bases; bases with no gene match: 7. Germline V CDR1 and CDR2: MNHNS, SASEGT. Here the CDR3 DNA reads TGTGCCAGCAGACAAACGGGGACTAGCGGGAATGAGCAGTTCTTC. It is translated as CASRQTGTSGNEQFF.

Worth noting for this clonotype: A much larger clonotype is one base distant, so this may be a read error. The chain joins TRBV3-1 to TRBJ2-5; unclear D gene. Germline CDR1 reads LGHDT; CDR2 reads YNNKEL (reference sequence). CDR3 length: 16 amino acids. The CDR3 bases are TGTGCCACCAGCCAAGAACGAGACGACTCGCAAGAGACCCAGTACTTC. This translates into CATSQERDDSQETQYF.

This clonotype was counted ten times or more. J is TRBJ2-1 and V is TRBV10-3, with 10 bases identical to TRBD1. V lost 10 bases to trimming and J lost 5 bases; unmatched junction nucleotides: 8. CDR1 ENHRY and CDR2 SYGVKD come from the germline V gene. This CDR3 is built from 14 residues. This CDR3 is CATLRDRGNNEQFF. Here the CDR3 DNA reads TGTGCCACCCTCCGGGACAGGGGTAACAATGAGCAGTTCTTC.

V gene TRBV30 combines with J gene TRBJ2-2; D not resolved. V lost 0 bases, J lost 5 bases, and 7 bases lay in between. Per germline, CDR1 GTSNPN and CDR2 SVGIG (reference sequence). The CDR3 runs 13 residues. The CDR3 DNA sequence: TGTGCCTGGAGTGTCTGGGCGACCGGGGAGCTGTTTTTT. Protein product: CAWSVWATGELFF.

This clonotype was recorded many times. This chain joins TRBV25-1 and TRBJ1-3; D is undetermined. Germline values: CDR1 MGHDK, CDR2 SYGVNS. This CDR3 has 12 amino acids. Trimming removed 11 bases from V and 0 bases from J, with 8 bases in between. The CDR3 loop reads CAVRNSGNTIYF. The CDR3 bases are TGTGCCGTGAGAAACTCTGGAAACACCATATATTTT.

Many counts were recorded for this clonotype. This rearrangement joins TRBV29-1 to TRBJ1-1; possible D gene TRBD1, 6 bases. Germline V lookup: CDR1 SQVTM, CDR2 ANQGSEA. Between the trimmed V and J ends, which lost 1 base and 8 bases, there was a span of 8 bases. This CDR3 has 11 residues. The CDR3 DNA is TGCAGCGTTGAAGGAGGGGGGGAAGCTTTCTTT. This translates into CSVEGGGEAFF.

The sample holds many counts of this clonotype. The V and J genes are TRBV28 and TRBJ2-1; TRBD2 aligns across 12 bases. The J segment lost 8 bases and the V segment lost 4 bases, leaving 9 bases of the junction unmatched. This CDR3 region has 16 residues. CDR1 and CDR2 (germline): MDHEN, SYDVKM. CDR3 protein: CASSSRASGRDDEQFF. Written as DNA, the CDR3 is TGTGCCAGCAGTTCTAGGGCTAGCGGGAGGGATGATGAGCAGTTCTTC.

This clonotype has just a few counts. The rearrangement uses TRBV4-3 and TRBJ2-7; D unclear. The germline CDR1 and CDR2 sequences are LGHNA and YSLEER. The CDR3 has 14 residues. V was cut by 0 bases and J by 7 bases, with 13 bases left in between. CDR3 bases: TGCGCCAGCAGCCAAGATCAGACCTTGGGGGAGCAGTACTTC. It encodes CASSQDQTLGEQYF.

This clonotype has more than one count but fewer than ten. CDR3 residues: CASSVGLAGGGTQYF. The CDR3 DNA reads as TGTGCCAGCAGCGTGGGACTAGCGGGAGGCGGTACGCAGTATTTT. The chain has TRBV6-4 and TRBJ2-3; 15 nucleotides line up with TRBD2. With V trimmed by 6 bases and J by 8 bases, 6 bases remained unmatched. This CDR3 is 15 amino acids long. The germline V gene encodes CDR1 MRHNA and CDR2 SNTAGT.

V usage is TRBV29-1 and J usage is TRBJ2-2, with a tentative D call TRBD2 (6 bases). From germline, CDR1 is SQVTM and CDR2 ANQGSEA. This CDR3 has 16 residues. The V and J ends lost 3 bases and 7 bases respectively, with 21 bases between them. For the CDR3, the DNA is TGCAGCGTTGAGACTAGGAACGGCGTACGAGGCGGGGAGCTGTTTTTT. Protein product: CSVETRNGVRGGELFF.

This clonotype was recorded many times. The chain joins TRBV29-1 to TRBJ2-5; TRBD1 agrees at 9 bases. Per the germline V gene, CDR1 is SQVTM and CDR2 is ANQGSEA. CDR3 length: 13 residues. V was clipped by 6 bases and J by 6 bases; unmatched bases: 8. CDR3: CSVETGGFKTQYF. DNA for the CDR3: TGCAGCGTCGAGACAGGGGGGTTTAAGACCCAGTACTTC. Based on the CDR3 plus reference TRBV29-1 and TRBJ2-5, the full variable domain is SAVISQKPSRDICQRGTSLTIQCQVDSQVTMMFWYRQQPGQSLTLIATANQGSEATYESGFVIDKFPISRPNLTFSTLTVSNMSPEDSSIYLCSVETGGFKTQYFGPGTRLLVL.